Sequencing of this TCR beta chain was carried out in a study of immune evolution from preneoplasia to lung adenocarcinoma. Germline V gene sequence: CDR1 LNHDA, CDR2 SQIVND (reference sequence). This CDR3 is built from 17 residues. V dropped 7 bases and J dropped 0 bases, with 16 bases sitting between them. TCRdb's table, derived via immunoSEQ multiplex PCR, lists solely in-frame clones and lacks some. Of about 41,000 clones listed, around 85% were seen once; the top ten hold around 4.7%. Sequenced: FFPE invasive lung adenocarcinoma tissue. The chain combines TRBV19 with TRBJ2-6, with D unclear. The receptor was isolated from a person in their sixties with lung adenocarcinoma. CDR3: CASTMGRLSSGANVLTF. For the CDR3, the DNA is TGTGCCAGTACCATGGGCAGGTTGAGCTCTGGGGCCAACGTCCTGACTTTC.